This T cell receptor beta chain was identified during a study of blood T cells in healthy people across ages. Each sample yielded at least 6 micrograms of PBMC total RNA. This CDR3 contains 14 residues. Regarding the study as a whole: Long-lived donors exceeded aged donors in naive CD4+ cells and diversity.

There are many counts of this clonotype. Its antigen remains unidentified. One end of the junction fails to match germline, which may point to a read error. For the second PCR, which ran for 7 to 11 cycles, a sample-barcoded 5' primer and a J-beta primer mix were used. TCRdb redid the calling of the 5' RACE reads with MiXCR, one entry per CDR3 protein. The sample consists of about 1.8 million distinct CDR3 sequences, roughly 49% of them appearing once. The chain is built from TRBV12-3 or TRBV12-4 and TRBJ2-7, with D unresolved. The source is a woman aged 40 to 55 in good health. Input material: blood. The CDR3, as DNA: TGTGCCAGCAGCTTAGAGCCGGGCTCCTACGAGCAGTACTTC. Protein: CASSLEPGSYEQYF.